Below, 17 T cell receptor beta chains from the same sample are listed, as sequenced in a study of blood T cell repertoires in COVID-19. Measured with immunoSEQ multiplex PCR; TCRdb has only the in-frame clones, and not every one. Among about 140,000 clones listed, 88% were seen once. The sequencing input was peripheral blood. These receptors all come from a man aged 55 to 70 with active or convalescent COVID-19.

The chain carries TRBV15 and TRBJ2-5; the D gene is possibly TRBD2 (6 bases). This CDR3 has 14 residues. CDR1 is LNHNV, CDR2 YYDKDF, per germline (reference sequence). Trimming removed 4 bases from V and 5 bases from J, with 14 bases in between. This chain's CDR3 is CATSTLDSGETQYF. In DNA, the CDR3 is TGTGCCACCAGCACCCTCGACAGCGGGGAGACCCAGTACTTC. The full variable domain, its missing parts supplied by reference TRBV15 and TRBJ2-5, is DAMVIQNPRYQVTQFGKPVTLSCSQTLNHNVMYWYQQKSSQAPKLLFHYYDKDFNNEADTPDNFQSRRPNTSFCFLDIRSPGLGDTAMYLCATSTLDSGETQYFGPGTRLLVL.

This chain uses TRBV28 with TRBJ1-3; D unclear. CDR3 length equals 17 residues. V shed 6 bases and J shed 1 base, with 19 bases lying between them. Germline lookup yields CDR1 MDHEN and CDR2 SYDVKM. Written as DNA, the CDR3 is TGTGCCAGCAGGCGGGGATGGGCACTCGGGTCTGGAAACACCATATATTTT. As protein: CASRRGWALGSGNTIYF.

CDR3 sequence: CASSPIDRDNQPQHF. The CDR3 DNA is TGTGCCAGCAGCCCTATCGACAGGGATAATCAGCCCCAGCATTTT. V gene TRBV28 combines with J gene TRBJ1-5, with 7 bases that match TRBD1. The ends lost 6 bases at V and 4 bases at J; junction bases unmatched: 9. The CDR3 runs to 15 residues. From germline, CDR1 is MDHEN and CDR2 SYDVKM. The variable domain in full, with the rest retrieved from reference TRBV28 and TRBJ1-5, is DVKVTQSSRYLVKRTGEKVFLECVQDMDHENMFWYRQDPGLGLRLIYFSYDVKMKEKGDIPEGYSVSREKKERFSLILESASTNQTSMYLCASSPIDRDNQPQHFGDGTRLSIL.

As concerns this clone: The same CDR3 is also encoded by other DNA sequences in this sample. The rearrangement uses TRBV7-2 and TRBJ1-1, with 7 bases lining up with TRBD1. Germline V gene lookup returns CDR1 SGHTA and CDR2 FQGNSA. V was pared by 5 bases and J by 0 bases, with 3 bases of the junction left unmatched. The CDR3 sequence is 14 residues long. The CDR3 DNA reads as TGTGCCAGCAGCCCAGGACAGGTGAACACTGAAGCTTTCTTT. Translation: CASSPGQVNTEAFF.

The chain carries TRBV24-1 and TRBJ2-2; TRBD1 agrees at 8 bases. The ends lost 5 bases at V and 5 bases at J; junction bases unmatched: 0. CDR1 is KGHDR, CDR2 SFDVKD, per germline. The CDR3 loop spans 13 amino acids. The CDR3 region is CATSGQGTGELFF. The DNA for the CDR3 is TGTGCCACCAGTGGACAGGGGACCGGGGAGCTGTTTTTT.

The chain is built from TRBV18 and TRBJ1-6, with a weak D call TRBD1 (6 bases). This CDR3 region has 15 residues. Germline loops: CDR1 KGHSH, CDR2 LQKENI. V lost 4 bases and J lost 6, with 13 bases in between. The chain's CDR3 is CASSLGTGINSPLHF. The CDR3 bases are TGTGCCAGCTCACTTGGAACAGGGATTAATTCACCCCTCCACTTT.

V usage is TRBV7-9 and J usage is TRBJ1-3; no reliable D call. CDR1 and CDR2 from the germline V gene are SEHNR and FQNEAQ (reference sequence). This CDR3 is built from 16 residues. V dropped 2 bases and J dropped 0 bases, with 11 bases sitting between them. The CDR3 is CASSLPAPSSGNTIYF. The CDR3 DNA sequence: TGTGCCAGCAGCTTACCCGCTCCGAGCTCTGGAAACACCATATATTTT.

DNA for the CDR3: TGCGCCAGCAGCCACCAGGACAGGAATCAGCCCCAGCATTTT. Translation: CASSHQDRNQPQHF. V gene TRBV4-1 combines with J gene TRBJ1-5; the match to TRBD1 covers 7 bases. Germline V CDR1 and CDR2: MGHRA, YSYEKL. V shed 3 bases and J 4 bases; nucleotides not matched to a gene: 3. The CDR3 contains 14 residues.

The rearrangement uses TRBV7-5 and TRBJ1-6; TRBD1 is taken as the D call from the table, unchecked against the DNA. TRBV7-5 is assigned pseudogene status. There are 19 residues in the CDR3. CDR3 sequence reads: CARSKASQGKGKVYSPLHF. CDR3 nucleotide sequence: TGTGCCAGAAGCAAGGCTTCACAGGGGAAAGGAAAAGTTTATTCACCCCTCCACTTT.

The CDR3 sequence is CASNPQGDSNQPQHF. As DNA, the CDR3 is TGTGCCAGCAACCCCCAGGGGGATAGCAATCAGCCCCAGCATTTT. The J gene is TRBJ1-5, the V gene TRBV21-1; the listed D gene, TRBD1, was not tested against the DNA. TRBV21-1 corresponds to a pseudogene. The CDR3 has 15 residues.

V gene TRBV5-4 combines with J gene TRBJ2-7, with 9 bases fitting TRBD2. The V gene end was trimmed by 0 bases and the J gene end by 2 bases; junction bases not matched to a gene: 9. The CDR3 loop spans 17 amino acids. The germline gives CDR1 SGHNT, CDR2 YYREEE (reference sequence). The CDR3 here is CASSLGLSSGVTYEQYF. The DNA of the CDR3 is TGTGCCAGCAGCTTGGGGTTGTCTAGCGGGGTGACCTACGAGCAGTACTTC.

The chain links TRBV7-3 to TRBJ1-5, with 7 bases identical to TRBD1. The V gene's germline CDR1 is SGHTA and CDR2 FQGTGA. The V and J ends lost 6 bases and 2 bases, in that order; junction bases with no gene match: 13. There are 17 residues in the CDR3. The CDR3 sequence is CASSQRTGDRGNQPQHF. CDR3 nucleotides: TGTGCCAGCAGTCAACGAACAGGGGATAGGGGCAATCAGCCCCAGCATTTT. Variable domain in full (rest from reference TRBV7-3 and TRBJ1-5): GAGVSQTPSNKVTEKGKYVELRCDPISGHTALYWYRQSLGQGPEFLIYFQGTGAADDSGLPNDRFFAVRPEGSVSTLKIQRTERGDSAVYLCASSQRTGDRGNQPQHFGDGTRLSIL.

This rearrangement joins TRBV11-2 to TRBJ2-3; possibly TRBD2 for D (6 bases). This CDR3 contains 14 residues. V lost 1 base to trimming and J lost 4 bases, with 9 bases between them. The germline V gene has CDR1 SGHAT and CDR2 FQNNGV. The CDR3 region is CASSLVEGPDTQYF. In DNA form, the CDR3 reads TGTGCCAGCAGCTTAGTGGAGGGGCCAGATACGCAGTATTTT.

Here the CDR3 reads CASNESGGICTDTQYF. The CDR3 DNA follows: TGTGCCAGCAACGAAAGTGGCGGGATTTGCACAGATACGCAGTATTTT. The chain couples TRBV7-2 to TRBJ2-3, with D perhaps TRBD2 (6 bases). The germline CDR1 and CDR2 sequences are SGHTA and FQGNSA. Between the trimmed V and J ends, which lost 7 bases and 1 base, there was a span of 18 bases. The CDR3 covers 16 residues.

This chain connects TRBV29-1 to TRBJ2-2; TRBD1 matches 7 bases. Looked up from germline, CDR1 is SQVTM and CDR2 is ANQGSEA. This CDR3 is 14 amino acids long. V lost 1 base, J lost 1 base, and 0 bases stayed unmatched. CDR3 coding DNA: TGCAGCGTTGAAGGGACAGGGAACACCGGGGAGCTGTTTTTT. It yields the protein CSVEGTGNTGELFF.

This clone has a handful of counts. The V gene is TRBV19, the J gene TRBJ1-5; 7 bases line up with TRBD1. The length of the CDR3 is 14 residues. Germline CDR1 and CDR2: LNHDA and SQIVND (reference sequence). The V gene end was trimmed by 3 bases and the J gene end by 4 bases; junction bases not matched to a gene: 3. The CDR3 sequence: CASSMMTGNQPQHF. The CDR3 DNA sequence: TGTGCCAGTAGTATGATGACAGGGAATCAGCCCCAGCATTTT.

The chain uses TRBV7-9 and TRBJ2-5, with TRBD1 identical over 7 bases. Germline loops: CDR1 SEHNR, CDR2 FQNEAQ (reference sequence). After removal of 5 bases from V and 2 bases from J, the junction contained 5 bases not matched to a gene. This CDR3 is built from 14 residues. CDR3 DNA: TGTGCCAGCAGCCTACAGGGGCGTCAAGAGACCCAGTACTTC. Protein sequence: CASSLQGRQETQYF.